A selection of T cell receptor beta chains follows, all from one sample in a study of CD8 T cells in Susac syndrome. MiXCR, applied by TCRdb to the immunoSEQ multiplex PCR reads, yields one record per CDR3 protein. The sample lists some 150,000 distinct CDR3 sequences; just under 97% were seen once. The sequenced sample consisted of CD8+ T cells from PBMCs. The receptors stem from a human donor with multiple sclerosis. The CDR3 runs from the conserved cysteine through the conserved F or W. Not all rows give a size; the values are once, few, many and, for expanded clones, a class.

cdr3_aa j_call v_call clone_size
CASRAGFQGITEAFF TRBJ1-1 TRBV2 once
CASSLSGGSETQYF TRBJ2-5 TRBV27 .
CATSDRLVIEQFF TRBJ2-1 TRBV15 .
CASSSPVEAFF TRBJ1-1 TRBV7-2 .
CASSLFLSSDTQYF TRBJ2-3 TRBV13 .
CSARSPGTTIGNIQYF TRBJ2-4 TRBV20-1 .
CASSTGTGAGANVLTF TRBJ2-6 TRBV7-9 .
CSARAGTAYTEAFF TRBJ1-1 TRBV20-1 .
CASSPTTGADGYTF TRBJ1-2 TRBV12-3/TRBV12-4 .
CASSHEQDTQYF TRBJ2-3 TRBV4-1 .